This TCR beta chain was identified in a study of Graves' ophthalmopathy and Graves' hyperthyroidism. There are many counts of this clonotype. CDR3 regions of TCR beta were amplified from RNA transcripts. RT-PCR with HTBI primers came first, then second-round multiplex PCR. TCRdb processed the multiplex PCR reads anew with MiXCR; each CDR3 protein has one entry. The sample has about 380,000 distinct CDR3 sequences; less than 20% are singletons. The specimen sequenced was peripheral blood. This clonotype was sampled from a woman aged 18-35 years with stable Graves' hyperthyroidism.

The CDR3 loop is CASSTGGGTEAFF. The CDR3 region has the DNA TGTGCCAGCAGTACCGGGGGGGGCACTGAAGCTTTCTTT. The gene calls are TRBV6-4 and TRBJ1-1; D might be TRBD1 (5 bases). Germline V gives CDR1 MRHNA, CDR2 SNTAGT. Trimming cost V 5 bases and J 4 bases, with 11 bases left between them. The CDR3 sequence is 13 residues long.